This T cell receptor (beta chain) was sequenced in a study of blood T cell repertoires in COVID-19. Study information: The origin of the acute and convalescent COVID-19 samples was the United States, Italy and Spain. Sources were T cells, B-cell-depleted T cells, or PBMCs; the material itself was cDNA or gDNA.

CDR1 and CDR2 from the germline V gene are KGHSH and LQKENI. The CDR3 extends over 15 amino acids. Trimming took off 5 bases at V and 0 bases at J, with 12 bases between the two ends. Study processing details: How many nucleated cells were present was estimated from reference gene primer amplification. Clones were read by immunoSEQ multiplex PCR, and TCRdb kept only the in-frame ones, dropping some. The V and J calls and the clone size are those of that table, but D and trimming were determined from the DNA. Of 150,000 to 200,000 clones in the sample, approximately 86% were seen once. The rearrangement uses TRBV18 and TRBJ2-3; perhaps TRBD2 as D (6 bases). The clonotype comes from a woman of 80 years or more in a cohort sampled during active or convalescent COVID-19. Sequencing was done on a sample of peripheral blood. CDR3: CASSETRASTDTQYF. The CDR3 coding sequence is TGTGCCAGCTCAGAGACTAGGGCGAGCACAGATACGCAGTATTTT.